This entry lists 26 T cell receptor beta chains sequenced from one sample in a study of graft-versus-host responses after intestinal transplantation (TCRdb year 2021). Libraries were made using the immunoSEQ multiplex PCR assay. Sourced from immuneACCESS, this table was stored by TCRdb with only in-frame sequences that have V and J called. A share of the clones is absent; for the studies checked, an unresolved V gene accounts for under half, and the remainder has no known explanation. The sample yields about 39,000 clones; approximately 93% were counted once. Roughly a fifth of the sample comes from the top ten. These receptors' targets are unknown. The time point label here, explained by the study, means: cells obtained before transplantation from donor or recipient. The sample in question was unstimulated CD8+ T cells sorted from spleen or lymph node cells, obtained before transplant. The receptors were gathered from a human donor who was the organ donor for an intestinal transplant.

The V gene is TRBV27, the J gene TRBJ2-2; 10 bases align to TRBD1. V trimming: 9 bases; J trimming: 5 bases; junction bases outside the gene matches: 3. CDR1 is MNHEY, CDR2 SMNVEV, per germline (reference sequence). This CDR3 is 13 amino acids long. The CDR3 coding sequence is TGTGCCAGGCGGACAGGGGGAACCGGGGAGCTGTTTTTT. The encoded protein is CARRTGGTGELFF.

This chain uses TRBV7-2 with TRBJ2-1; the D call may be TRBD1 or TRBD2 (5 bases each). The CDR3 length is 11 residues. V gave up 3 bases and J gave up 9 bases, with 6 bases separating them. CDR1 and CDR2 (germline): SGHTA, FQGNSA. CDR3: CASSFGGEQFF. As DNA, the CDR3 is TGTGCCAGCAGCTTTGGGGGTGAGCAGTTCTTC.

The chain links TRBV6-5 to TRBJ2-1; a possible D gene is TRBD2 (6 bases). The germline V gene encodes CDR1 MNHEY and CDR2 SVGAGI. Trimming stripped 6 bases from V and 5 bases from J, with 8 bases between. The CDR3 sequence is 12 residues long. The CDR3 DNA reads TGTGCCAGCAGCTTAGCGGACAATGAGCAGTTCTTC. Its translation: CASSLADNEQFF.

Regarding this clone: Other DNA sequences in the sample encode the same CDR3. V is TRBV9 and J is TRBJ2-7, with 8 bases identical to TRBD2. Germline V gene sequence: CDR1 SGDLS, CDR2 YYNGEE. The CDR3 consists of 14 residues. Trimming at V came to 2 bases and at J to 2 bases, leaving 3 bases not matched to a gene. In nucleotides, the CDR3 is TGTGCCAGCAGCGTGACGGGAGGGCCCTACGAGCAGTACTTC. Residues: CASSVTGGPYEQYF.

This chain uses TRBV4-1 with TRBJ2-5, with TRBD2 identical over 10 bases. With V trimmed by 0 bases and J by 5 bases, 6 bases remained unmatched. Germline loops: CDR1 MGHRA, CDR2 YSYEKL. The CDR3 extends over 16 amino acids. Here the CDR3 DNA reads TGCGCCAGCAGCCAAGATTCTAGCGGGAGCTTTGAGACCCAGTACTTC. Protein sequence: CASSQDSSGSFETQYF.

The chain combines TRBV28 with TRBJ1-3; no firm D call. The CDR3 contains 19 residues. Germline CDR1 MDHEN, CDR2 SYDVKM. Deletions cut 6 bases from V and 0 bases from J, with 24 bases between. The CDR3 nucleotides read TGTGCCAGCAGCCGGCCCGGTTTCGGCCCCTACACCTCTGGAAACACCATATATTTT. Translating gives CASSRPGFGPYTSGNTIYF.

This chain links TRBV7-9 with TRBJ1-1; D remains unclear. There are 12 residues in the CDR3. V gave up 2 bases and J gave up 6 bases, with 7 bases separating them. Germline V gene lookup returns CDR1 SEHNR and CDR2 FQNEAQ (reference sequence). The CDR3 DNA follows: TGTGCCAGCAGCTTATCATCGGCTGAAGCTTTCTTT. It specifies CASSLSSAEAFF.

V and J are TRBV5-1 and TRBJ2-1; 9 bases match TRBD2. Germline V gene data show CDR1 as SGHRS and CDR2 as YFSETQ. This CDR3 has 16 amino acids. Trimming removed 0 bases from V and 8 bases from J; junction bases left unmatched: 9. The chain's CDR3 is CASSLVPSGIVYEQFF. The CDR3 region has the DNA TGCGCCAGCAGCTTGGTTCCTAGCGGGATCGTTTATGAGCAGTTCTTC.

The count of this clone is one. The J gene is TRBJ2-7, the V gene TRBV6-5, with a tentative D call TRBD2 (5 bases). Germline CDR1 MNHEY, CDR2 SVGAGI. Trimming removed 4 bases at V and 7 bases at J, with 11 bases between. The CDR3 is 12 amino acids. CDR3 in amino acids: CASSWERWEQYF. CDR3 coding DNA: TGTGCCAGCAGTTGGGAGAGGTGGGAGCAGTACTTC.

The chain links TRBV27 to TRBJ1-1, with 9 positions matching TRBD1. The CDR3 is 15 residues long. The ends lost 0 bases at V and 4 bases at J; junction bases unmatched: 3. CDR1 is MNHEY and CDR2 is SMNVEV in the germline V gene (reference sequence). CDR3 in DNA: TGTGCCAGCAGTTTATCCGGGACAGGGAGCACTGAAGCTTTCTTT. Residues: CASSLSGTGSTEAFF.

The chain links TRBV11-3 to TRBJ2-3; D is possibly TRBD2 (5 bases). There are 17 residues in the CDR3. V was shortened by 5 bases and J by 0 bases, with 18 bases between the two germline ends. CDR1 and CDR2 (germline): SGHNT, YENEEA. This CDR3 is CASSPPVGSYSTDTQYF. Here the CDR3 DNA reads TGTGCCAGCAGCCCGCCCGTGGGGAGTTACAGCACAGATACGCAGTATTTT.

The J gene is TRBJ2-1, the V gene TRBV6-5; D not resolved. This CDR3 has 13 amino acids. V was clipped by 4 bases and J by 0 bases, with 4 bases between them. Germline V gene data show CDR1 as MNHEY and CDR2 as SVGAGI. The CDR3 bases are TGTGCCAGCAGTTTGTCCTCCTACAATGAGCAGTTCTTC. This gives the protein CASSLSSYNEQFF.

This rearrangement joins TRBV19 to TRBJ2-7, with D maybe TRBD2 (5 bases). Germline V gene lookup returns CDR1 LNHDA and CDR2 SQIVND (reference sequence). The CDR3 is made up of 15 amino acids. V lost 1 base, J lost 1 base, and 11 bases lay in between. The CDR3 protein is CASSIVGGASYEQYF. The CDR3 DNA is TGTGCCAGTAGTATAGTTGGAGGAGCTTCCTACGAGCAGTACTTC.

The chain couples TRBV5-1 to TRBJ2-1, with 7 positions matching TRBD2. Germline-derived CDR1 and CDR2 are SGHRS and YFSETQ. Unmatched junction bases numbered 7, after V lost 3 bases and J lost 7 bases. This CDR3 is built from 14 residues. CDR3 bases: TGCGCCAGCAGCTCTAGCGGCCCTGGGAATGAGCAGTTCTTC. It is translated as CASSSSGPGNEQFF.

The rearrangement links TRBV4-1 to TRBJ1-2, with D possibly being TRBD1 (5 bases). CDR3 size: 15 residues. CDR1 and CDR2 from the germline V gene are MGHRA and YSYEKL. Trimming removed 1 base at V and 6 bases at J, with 15 bases between. In DNA form, the CDR3 reads TGCGCCAGCAGCCAAGGTCCCCAGGGTGAGGATGGCTACACCTTC. As protein: CASSQGPQGEDGYTF.

This clone was seen only once. J is TRBJ2-2 and V is TRBV27; weak D call: TRBD2 (6 bases). The CDR3 totals 17 residues. From germline, CDR1 is MNHEY and CDR2 SMNVEV (reference sequence). The V end lost 0 bases, the J end lost 0 bases, and 11 bases lay between the germline ends. CDR3 amino acids: CASSLSRLDANTGELFF. Here the CDR3 DNA reads TGTGCCAGCAGTTTATCCCGACTAGATGCGAACACCGGGGAGCTGTTTTTT.

The rearrangement joins TRBV13 to TRBJ2-2, with D uncertain. The germline V gene encodes CDR1 PRHDT and CDR2 FYEKMQ (reference sequence). V was cut by 0 bases and J by 5 bases, with 13 bases left in between. CDR3 size: 16 residues. CDR3 sequence: CASSLGGVALTGELFF. CDR3 DNA: TGTGCCAGCAGCTTAGGGGGCGTGGCCCTAACCGGGGAGCTGTTTTTT.

The chain links TRBV5-8 to TRBJ2-4; 8 positions agree with TRBD2. The CDR3 consists of 17 residues. CDR1 and CDR2 (germline): SGHTS, YDEGEE. With V trimmed by 0 bases and J by 1 base, 6 bases remained unmatched. As DNA, the CDR3 is TGTGCCAGCAGCTTGGCCCGTAGCGGGATGGCCAAAAACATTCAGTACTTC. Translating gives CASSLARSGMAKNIQYF.

CDR3 loop: CASSPHRGRVFADTQYF. In nucleotides, the CDR3 is TGCGCCAGCAGCCCACACCGCGGCAGGGTTTTTGCAGATACGCAGTATTTT. This rearrangement joins TRBV4-3 to TRBJ2-3, with D perhaps TRBD1 (5 bases). The germline gives CDR1 LGHNA, CDR2 YSLEER. The CDR3 is 17 residues long. The V gene lost 4 bases and the J gene lost 4 bases, with 21 bases spanning the gap.

A remark on this clone: The germline gene is not matched at one end of the junction; a read error may be the cause. The CDR3 protein is CATSSGRNTGELFF. The CDR3 bases are TGTGCCACCAGTAGCGGGAGGAACACCGGGGAGCTGTTTTTT. The V gene is TRBV10-3, the J gene TRBJ2-2; 9 nucleotides line up with TRBD2. CDR3 length equals 14 residues. CDR1 and CDR2 from the germline V gene are ENHRY and SYGVKD.

The V gene is TRBV4-1, the J gene TRBJ2-3, with 9 bases aligning to TRBD1. In germline, CDR1 is MGHRA, CDR2 YSYEKL. V shed 2 bases and J 0 bases; nucleotides not matched to a gene: 18. This CDR3 is 21 amino acids long. The CDR3 DNA is TGCGCCAGCAGCCAAACCCTTCTGGGGACAGGGAGGCTAGGGAGCACAGATACGCAGTATTTT. This translates into CASSQTLLGTGRLGSTDTQYF.

The chain has TRBV10-2 and TRBJ2-1, with 11 bases fitting TRBD2. The CDR3 length is 17 residues. Germline CDR1 and CDR2: WSHSY and SAAADI. V shed 3 bases and J 3 bases; nucleotides not matched to a gene: 7. The CDR3 sequence is CASSDLAGGPFYNEQFF. The CDR3 DNA follows: TGCGCCAGCAGTGACCTAGCGGGAGGCCCATTCTACAATGAGCAGTTCTTC.

The rearrangement uses TRBV2 and TRBJ2-3; 8 bases match TRBD2. From germline, CDR1 is SNHLY and CDR2 FYNNEI. Germline trimming cut 7 bases from V and 4 bases from J; bases unmatched to any gene: 13. The CDR3 spans 16 residues. CDR3 protein: CASTSLRAGGPDTQYF. The DNA for the CDR3 is TGTGCCAGCACCTCGCTTAGGGCGGGAGGACCAGATACGCAGTATTTT.

This clone appeared once. The chain joins TRBV28 to TRBJ1-1; weak D call: TRBD1 (6 bases). Germline V gene data show CDR1 as MDHEN and CDR2 as SYDVKM. V dropped 5 bases and J dropped 2 bases, with 9 bases sitting between them. The CDR3 is 13 residues long. The CDR3 reads CASSGQLNTEAFF. The CDR3 DNA follows: TGTGCCAGCAGTGGACAGTTAAACACTGAAGCTTTCTTT. The variable domain in full, with the rest retrieved from reference TRBV28 and TRBJ1-1, is DVKVTQSSRYLVKRTGEKVFLECVQDMDHENMFWYRQDPGLGLRLIYFSYDVKMKEKGDIPEGYSVSREKKERFSLILESASTNQTSMYLCASSGQLNTEAFFGQGTRLTVV.

The V and J genes are TRBV29-1 and TRBJ2-7; D is uncertain. V was shortened by 4 bases and J by 3 bases, with 7 bases between the two germline ends. Germline lookup yields CDR1 SQVTM and CDR2 ANQGSEA. The CDR3 has 11 residues. The CDR3 spells CSVAWGYEQYF. DNA for the CDR3: TGCAGCGTTGCATGGGGCTACGAGCAGTACTTC.

J is TRBJ2-5 and V is TRBV6-6; the D is unclear. The CDR3 consists of 14 residues. The ends were cut back, 2 bases at V and 4 bases at J, with 11 bases in the middle. Germline loops: CDR1 MNHNY, CDR2 SVGAGI (reference sequence). The CDR3 coding sequence is TGTGCCAGCAGTTACGTTGCCCGAGGAGAGACCCAGTACTTC. As protein: CASSYVARGETQYF.